The T cell receptor (beta chain) described here comes from a study of molecular identifiers for immune sequencing clone quantification. Study-wide background: In replicates, RNA taken from about 20,000 or 100,000 naive CD8 cells was divided five ways, and four portions underwent sequencing.

Study results and caveats: Spike-in Jurkat TCR RNA from a single cell reportedly registered among roughly 1.1 million naive cells.

One entry per CDR3 protein, called by TCRdb with MiXCR from the PCR reads. Found here are about 510,000 distinct CDR3 sequences, 25% of them singletons; the top ten hold roughly 0.77%. This CDR3 contains 13 residues. In germline, CDR1 is SQVTM, CDR2 ANQGSEA. In its sample, this clonotype was seen once. Its antigen is unknown. A much larger clone sits a single nucleotide away, making a read error possible. Sequenced sample: naive CD8+ T cells from blood, with Jurkat cell RNA spiked in. The subset: FACS-sorted CD8+CD4-CCR7+CD45RA+ naive T cells. V usage is TRBV29-1 and J usage is TRBJ1-4; D not resolved. This clonotype originated in a human donor in good health. Some libraries in this study had Jurkat cell RNA spiked in. The CDR3 region is CSVKEGRAEKLFF. DNA of the CDR3: TGCAGCGTTAAAGAAGGTCGGGCAGAAAAACTGTTTTTT.